This T cell receptor beta chain was obtained from a study of blood T cells in healthy people across ages (dated by TCRdb to between 2015 and 2016). For the wider study: In model experiments, roughly one uniquely barcoded TCR beta cDNA molecule per two T cells was captured by template switching. Using deep sequencing normalized with unique cDNA molecular identifiers, the study measured how TCR beta repertoire diversity changes with age. Donors were grouped into four age groups: young (average approximately 15 years), middle-aged (about 40), aged (roughly 67) and long-lived (approximately 82). To avoid experimental bias, donors of different ages were randomly spread across the sequencing lanes. Using the same blood draw, the study looked at two additional independent replicas of 1 million unique cDNA reads for two donors, one aged 18 to 30 and the other aged 80 or older.

Overall study results and their limits: Because donor CMV infection status was unknown, age-related changes in expanded clonotypes were potentially confounded. The percentage of naive T cells measured by flow cytometry correlated strongly with observed TCR beta diversity. Conclusive comparison of naive and antigen-experienced compartments was prevented by the profiling of bulk unsorted PBMCs. Estimates of total diversity from one million sequenced T cells were regarded as lower bounds and underestimates. As age increased, observed TCR beta diversity per million T cells dropped in a roughly linear way, and a significant reduction was already evident by age about 36. Compared with the aged group, more naive CD4+ T cells, fewer expanded clones and increased TCR diversity were shown by the long-lived group, suggesting age selection.

The CDR3, from cysteine to phenylalanine, totals 16 residues. Only the CDR3 DNA is retained, 48 bases long and in frame from the first base. V and J are trimmed by 6 bases and 3 bases, and the gene matches miss 10 bases of the junction. Systemically healthy Caucasian individuals from Russia, some 38 in total and aged about 6 to 90 years, were included as donors. Approximately 10 milliliters of peripheral blood were collected from each donor into EDTA-treated Vacutainer tubes. Ficoll-Paque density-gradient centrifugation was used to isolate PBMCs, with at least 6 million per sample. Total RNA, at least 5 micrograms per sample, was extracted from PBMCs with Trizol reagent. For every donor, an aliquot of PBMCs went through flow cytometry to measure the percentages of naive CD45RAhigh/CD27high T cells. Receptors were amplified or captured by 5' RACE. TCRdb shows the sequencer as Illumina HiSeq 2500. A second PCR of about 6 to 11 cycles was performed with a sample-barcoded 5' primer and a J-beta primer mix. Each TCR beta cDNA molecule received a unique molecular identifier from a template-switch 5' adaptor carrying 12 random nucleotides. At least 2.5 million CDR3-containing paired-end reads were obtained from each sample. All of the RNA was converted into first-strand cDNA using the Mint cDNA synthesis kit, with a TRBC-specific oligonucleotide serving as the primer. All cDNA was treated with uracil-DNA glycosylase and then went through a first 18-cycle PCR with the universal primers M1SS and BC2_uni_R. The source study handled its data this way. Normalization of each sample was performed by random selection of 1 million high-quality reads, each carrying a distinct molecular identifier. Reads sharing molecular identifiers were discarded rather than binned into consensus sequences. CDR3 identification, clonotype clustering and error correction used MiTCR with a Q25 quality threshold and the strictest error-elimination algorithm. A nonparametric unseen species model with Euler transformation was used to estimate lower-bound total TCR beta diversity. TCRdb handled the public reads itself, with Q25 trimming in fastp and clone calling in MiXCR, and kept productive beta chains. Records with the same CDR3 protein are collapsed into one entry carrying the most frequent genes and DNA. The V and J calls were determined by TCRdb, not by the authors. The sample includes hundreds of thousands of distinct CDR3 sequences, with about 56% observed a single time. Clones ranked in the top ten supply around a quarter of the sample.

For this clonotype: This receptor's antigen is unknown. No base quality information exists; no much larger clone differs at one position.

Sequencing used blood. This receptor was obtained from a man aged 35 to 55 in good health. Here the chain combines TRBV12-3 or TRBV12-4 and TRBJ2-3, with 9 junctional bases fitting TRBD1. At the DNA level, the sequence is TGTGCCAGCAGCGGCTATACAGGGGGCCTTACAGATACGCAGTATTTT. Translated, it reads CASSGYTGGLTDTQYF.